The 21 T cell receptor beta chains reported below all come from one sample, sequenced in a study of cytomegalovirus exposure and HLA in healthy donors. Amplification used 60 Vbeta primers and 13 Jbeta primers. Measured with immunoSEQ multiplex PCR; TCRdb has only the in-frame clones, and not every one. Among some 160,000 clones listed, 70% to 80% were seen once. Input material: PBMCs. Every receptor here comes from a male donor in good health and CMV-seronegative.

The rearrangement links TRBV28 to TRBJ2-7; TRBD1 aligns across 7 bases. Germline V gene sequence: CDR1 MDHEN, CDR2 SYDVKM. The CDR3 totals 13 residues. V dropped 3 bases and J dropped 4; count of bases not matched to a gene: 3. This CDR3 reads CASSLTGRYEQYF. As DNA, the CDR3 is TGTGCCAGCAGTTTGACAGGGAGATACGAGCAGTACTTC.

V usage is TRBV6-5 and J usage is TRBJ2-5, with 7 bases matching TRBD1. The J call could be wrong; TRBJ2-7 is a better fit for the DNA end. Per the germline V gene, CDR1 is MNHEY and CDR2 is SVGAGI. The CDR3 runs to 14 residues. Written as DNA, the CDR3 is TGTGCCAGCACCAAAGGGGGCATTTTATACGAGCAGTACTTC. Amino acid sequence: CASTKGGILYEQYF.

The chain couples TRBV7-3 to TRBJ2-5, with 8 bases aligning to TRBD1. Germline CDR1 is SGHTA and CDR2 is FQGTGA. This CDR3 has 14 amino acids. The ends lost 3 bases at V and 8 bases at J; junction bases unmatched: 8. The CDR3 sequence: CASSFGTGPRTQYF. CDR3 in DNA: TGTGCCAGCAGCTTTGGGACAGGTCCAAGAACCCAGTACTTC.

This clone appeared a single time. The chain employs TRBV7-2 and TRBJ2-3, with 8 bases aligning to TRBD1. CDR1 and CDR2 (germline): SGHTA, FQGNSA. The CDR3 contains 15 residues. V trimming: 5 bases; J trimming: 2 bases; junction bases outside the gene matches: 6. The CDR3 bases are TGTGCCAGCAGCCAATTGACAGGGGTCACAGATACGCAGTATTTT. Protein: CASSQLTGVTDTQYF.

The chain employs TRBV7-2 and TRBJ1-5; no reliable D call. V lost 0 bases and J 5 bases, leaving 8 bases between the germline ends. Looked up from germline, CDR1 is SGHTA and CDR2 is FQGNSA. The CDR3 is 14 amino acids. As DNA, the CDR3 is TGTGCCAGCAGCTTAGCTTACGAGCATCAGCCCCAGCATTTT. It is translated as CASSLAYEHQPQHF.

The rearrangement uses TRBV5-1 and TRBJ2-3; 7 positions match TRBD1. This CDR3 is built from 14 residues. After removal of 7 bases from V and 5 bases from J, the junction contained 10 bases not matched to a gene. Germline-derived CDR1 and CDR2 are SGHRS and YFSETQ. The CDR3 spells CASSRQGDRDTQYF. The CDR3 DNA reads TGCGCCAGCTCGCGACAGGGAGACCGAGATACGCAGTATTTT.

The rearrangement links TRBV15 to TRBJ1-2; D not certain. Germline V gene lookup returns CDR1 LNHNV and CDR2 YYDKDF (reference sequence). The CDR3 sequence is 13 residues long. Trimming removed 4 bases from V and 5 bases from J, with 11 bases in between. CDR3 nucleotide sequence: TGTGCCACCAGCACGAAAACGGAGTATGGCTACACCTTC. Its protein product is CATSTKTEYGYTF.

This clone was counted once. V is TRBV4-1 and J is TRBJ2-1; maybe TRBD1 (7 bases). Germline CDR1 reads MGHRA; CDR2 reads YSYEKL. The CDR3 totals 17 residues. The ends were cut back, 0 bases at V and 0 bases at J, with 12 bases in the middle. CDR3 in DNA: TGCGCCAGCAGCCAAGATCCAGGGGGGAGCTCCTACAATGAGCAGTTCTTC. It encodes CASSQDPGGSSYNEQFF.

The rearrangement links TRBV5-1 to TRBJ1-5, with D maybe TRBD1 (6 bases). There are 19 residues in the CDR3. Germline V gives CDR1 SGHRS, CDR2 YFSETQ. The V and J ends lost 3 bases and 0 bases respectively, with 22 bases between them. The DNA of the CDR3 is TGCGCCAGCAGCTACAGGGTCCCTCTTAACTTATATAGCAATCAGCCCCAGCATTTT. Protein: CASSYRVPLNLYSNQPQHF.

CDR3 in DNA: TGTGCCAGCAGTCCCCTTTTAGTCCGCTACGAGCAGTACTTC. Translating gives CASSPLLVRYEQYF. The rearrangement uses TRBV27 and TRBJ2-7, with D unclear. V was trimmed by 5 bases and J by 3 bases, leaving 14 bases between them. CDR1 is MNHEY and CDR2 is SMNVEV in the germline V gene (reference sequence). The CDR3 has 14 residues.

The J gene is TRBJ2-7, the V gene TRBV5-1; 8 bases align to TRBD2. CDR1 and CDR2 (germline): SGHRS, YFSETQ. The CDR3 totals 14 residues. The V and J ends lost 4 bases and 6 bases, in that order; junction bases with no gene match: 9. CDR3 nucleotide sequence: TGCGCCAGCAGCCCCTCGGGGGGGACTATCGAGCAGTACTTC. Its protein product is CASSPSGGTIEQYF.

The rearrangement links TRBV2 to TRBJ2-7; D remains ambiguous. The V and J ends lost 6 bases and 0 bases respectively, with 12 bases between them. The CDR3 sequence is 14 residues long. Per germline, CDR1 SNHLY and CDR2 FYNNEI. The CDR3 sequence is CASRGSSTSYEQYF. The CDR3 nucleotides are TGTGCCAGCAGGGGCTCTTCTACCTCCTACGAGCAGTACTTC.

The gene calls are TRBV5-1 and TRBJ2-1; TRBD2 aligns across 9 bases. From germline, CDR1 is SGHRS and CDR2 YFSETQ. V lost 4 bases and J lost 2; bases outside the gene matches: 1. The CDR3 has 14 residues. The DNA of the CDR3 is TGCGCCAGCAGCCCTAGCGGGACCTACAATGAGCAGTTCTTC. Its translation is CASSPSGTYNEQFF.

The chain carries TRBV6-6 and TRBJ2-5; TRBD1 aligns across 7 bases. The CDR3 consists of 14 residues. The germline gives CDR1 MNHNY, CDR2 SVGAGI (reference sequence). V lost 8 bases and J lost 5; bases outside the gene matches: 11. For the CDR3, the DNA is TGTGCCAGCGGCGAGACAGGGACCAAGGAGACCCAGTACTTC. This codes for CASGETGTKETQYF.

This clone appeared a single time. The V call is TRBV6-5, the J call TRBJ1-5; 7 bases match TRBD1. The V segment lost 0 bases and the J segment 4 bases; nucleotides outside the gene matches: 3. Germline loops: CDR1 MNHEY, CDR2 SVGAGI. The CDR3 covers 15 residues. CDR3 loop: CASSYSGRGNQPQHF. The DNA of the CDR3 is TGTGCCAGCAGTTACTCGGGCAGGGGGAATCAGCCCCAGCATTTT.

V and J are TRBV19 and TRBJ1-1; D may be TRBD1 (5 bases). The CDR3 runs to 13 residues. V shed 10 bases and J shed 0 bases, with 12 bases lying between them. The germline gives CDR1 LNHDA, CDR2 SQIVND (reference sequence). In DNA form, the CDR3 reads TGTGCCACCGCCCGGGGGATGAACACTGAAGCTTTCTTT. Protein sequence: CATARGMNTEAFF.

This clone was counted only a few times. The chain joins TRBV28 to TRBJ1-5; 9 bases map to TRBD1. V shed 6 bases, J shed 9 bases, and the junction held 9 bases outside the gene matches. The CDR3 is 14 amino acids. Germline V gene sequence: CDR1 MDHEN, CDR2 SYDVKM. DNA for the CDR3: TGTGCCAGCAGCTTGCGACAGGGGGGTCGGCCCCAGCATTTT. As protein: CASSLRQGGRPQHF.

This rearrangement joins TRBV6-1 to TRBJ2-3; TRBD2 matches 14 bases. V dropped 8 bases and J dropped 4; count of bases not matched to a gene: 5. The CDR3 totals 15 residues. Germline CDR1 reads MNHNS; CDR2 reads SASEGT. The CDR3 bases are TGTGCCAGCCGAGGGGGACTAGCGGGAGCAGATACGCAGTATTTT. As protein: CASRGGLAGADTQYF.

On this clone: In the same sample, other DNA sequences code for this CDR3. The CDR3 nucleotides read TGTGCCAGCACTCCGGGACAGGGGTATCAGCCCCAGCATTTT. It encodes CASTPGQGYQPQHF. The chain links TRBV7-8 to TRBJ1-5; 10 positions match TRBD1. Germline V lookup: CDR1 SGHVS, CDR2 FQNEAQ. There are 14 residues in the CDR3. With 7 bases clipped from V and 5 bases from J, the junction kept 5 bases outside the gene matches. Full variable domain (rest looked up from reference TRBV7-8 and TRBJ1-5): GAGVSQSPRYKVAKRGQDVALRCDPISGHVSLFWYQQALGQGPEFLTYFQNEAQLDKSGLPSDRFFAERPEGSVSTLKIQRTQQEDSAVYLCASTPGQGYQPQHFGDGTRLSIL.

The chain joins TRBV28 to TRBJ2-6; unclear D gene. Trimming shortened V by 5 bases and J by 4 bases, and 15 bases separated the two germline ends. CDR3 length equals 16 residues. Germline CDR1 MDHEN, CDR2 SYDVKM. Here the CDR3 reads CASSQTWAGGANVLTF. For the CDR3, the DNA is TGTGCCAGCAGTCAGACCTGGGCAGGAGGGGCCAACGTCCTGACTTTC.

J is TRBJ2-7 and V is TRBV14, with 7 bases aligning to TRBD2. V shed 1 base and J 6 bases; nucleotides not matched to a gene: 3. The CDR3 runs to 13 residues. CDR1 and CDR2 from the germline V gene are SGHDN and FVKESK. CDR3: CASSQVGGGEQYF. The DNA for the CDR3 is TGTGCCAGCAGCCAAGTTGGGGGGGGCGAGCAGTACTTC.